Sequencing of this TCR beta chain was carried out in a study of blood T cell repertoires in COVID-19. The wider study: T cells, B-cell-depleted T cells, or PBMCs supplied cDNA or gDNA.

Source study methods: Counts of nucleated cells, estimated from reference gene primer amplification, were obtained. TCRdb's table, derived via immunoSEQ multiplex PCR, lists solely in-frame clones and lacks some. V and J calls and clone size are as listed in that table; D and trimming were resolved from the DNA. The data hold about 80,000 clones, with around 83% observed a single time. There are 15 residues in the CDR3. The germline V gene encodes CDR1 LNHNV and CDR2 YYDKDF (reference sequence). With 0 bases clipped from V and 3 bases from J, the junction kept 4 bases outside the gene matches. Sequencing used peripheral blood. The sequence came from a human donor in a cohort sampled during active COVID-19. This chain links TRBV15 with TRBJ2-5; 7 bases are shared with TRBD1. The CDR3 sequence is CATSRDLGTEETQYF. The CDR3 nucleotides read TGTGCCACCAGCAGAGATCTCGGGACAGAAGAGACCCAGTACTTC.